This T cell receptor (beta chain) appears in the sequencing data of a study of metastatic and nonmetastatic thyroid tumors. Study at large: Thyroid patients, malignant and benign, had repertoires compared across blood and tumor or nodule tissue.

TCRdb re-called the PCR reads through MiXCR. Altogether about 23,000 clones are present, around 28% being singletons, with the ten largest covering 5.4%. This clone is categorized as medium-sized. Its matching antigen is unknown. Each patient came to thyroid surgery without any prior treatment (of any kind). General study points: As reported, TCR beta diversity in blood and tumor was significantly higher in malignant thyroid tumors than in benign nodules.

CDR3 length equals 12 residues. V was clipped by 1 base and J by 5 bases, with 6 bases between them. Per the germline V gene, CDR1 is KGHSH and CDR2 is LQKENI. The specimen sequenced was tumor tissue. The origin of this receptor is a female donor with papillary thyroid cancer or a benign thyroid nodule (not recorded which). Some clones in this sample may be carry-over from other donors' samples. The V gene is TRBV18, the J gene TRBJ2-7; D ambiguous. The DNA of the CDR3 is TGTGCCAGCTCACCACAAGAAAACGAGCAGTACTTC. This encodes CASSPQENEQYF.